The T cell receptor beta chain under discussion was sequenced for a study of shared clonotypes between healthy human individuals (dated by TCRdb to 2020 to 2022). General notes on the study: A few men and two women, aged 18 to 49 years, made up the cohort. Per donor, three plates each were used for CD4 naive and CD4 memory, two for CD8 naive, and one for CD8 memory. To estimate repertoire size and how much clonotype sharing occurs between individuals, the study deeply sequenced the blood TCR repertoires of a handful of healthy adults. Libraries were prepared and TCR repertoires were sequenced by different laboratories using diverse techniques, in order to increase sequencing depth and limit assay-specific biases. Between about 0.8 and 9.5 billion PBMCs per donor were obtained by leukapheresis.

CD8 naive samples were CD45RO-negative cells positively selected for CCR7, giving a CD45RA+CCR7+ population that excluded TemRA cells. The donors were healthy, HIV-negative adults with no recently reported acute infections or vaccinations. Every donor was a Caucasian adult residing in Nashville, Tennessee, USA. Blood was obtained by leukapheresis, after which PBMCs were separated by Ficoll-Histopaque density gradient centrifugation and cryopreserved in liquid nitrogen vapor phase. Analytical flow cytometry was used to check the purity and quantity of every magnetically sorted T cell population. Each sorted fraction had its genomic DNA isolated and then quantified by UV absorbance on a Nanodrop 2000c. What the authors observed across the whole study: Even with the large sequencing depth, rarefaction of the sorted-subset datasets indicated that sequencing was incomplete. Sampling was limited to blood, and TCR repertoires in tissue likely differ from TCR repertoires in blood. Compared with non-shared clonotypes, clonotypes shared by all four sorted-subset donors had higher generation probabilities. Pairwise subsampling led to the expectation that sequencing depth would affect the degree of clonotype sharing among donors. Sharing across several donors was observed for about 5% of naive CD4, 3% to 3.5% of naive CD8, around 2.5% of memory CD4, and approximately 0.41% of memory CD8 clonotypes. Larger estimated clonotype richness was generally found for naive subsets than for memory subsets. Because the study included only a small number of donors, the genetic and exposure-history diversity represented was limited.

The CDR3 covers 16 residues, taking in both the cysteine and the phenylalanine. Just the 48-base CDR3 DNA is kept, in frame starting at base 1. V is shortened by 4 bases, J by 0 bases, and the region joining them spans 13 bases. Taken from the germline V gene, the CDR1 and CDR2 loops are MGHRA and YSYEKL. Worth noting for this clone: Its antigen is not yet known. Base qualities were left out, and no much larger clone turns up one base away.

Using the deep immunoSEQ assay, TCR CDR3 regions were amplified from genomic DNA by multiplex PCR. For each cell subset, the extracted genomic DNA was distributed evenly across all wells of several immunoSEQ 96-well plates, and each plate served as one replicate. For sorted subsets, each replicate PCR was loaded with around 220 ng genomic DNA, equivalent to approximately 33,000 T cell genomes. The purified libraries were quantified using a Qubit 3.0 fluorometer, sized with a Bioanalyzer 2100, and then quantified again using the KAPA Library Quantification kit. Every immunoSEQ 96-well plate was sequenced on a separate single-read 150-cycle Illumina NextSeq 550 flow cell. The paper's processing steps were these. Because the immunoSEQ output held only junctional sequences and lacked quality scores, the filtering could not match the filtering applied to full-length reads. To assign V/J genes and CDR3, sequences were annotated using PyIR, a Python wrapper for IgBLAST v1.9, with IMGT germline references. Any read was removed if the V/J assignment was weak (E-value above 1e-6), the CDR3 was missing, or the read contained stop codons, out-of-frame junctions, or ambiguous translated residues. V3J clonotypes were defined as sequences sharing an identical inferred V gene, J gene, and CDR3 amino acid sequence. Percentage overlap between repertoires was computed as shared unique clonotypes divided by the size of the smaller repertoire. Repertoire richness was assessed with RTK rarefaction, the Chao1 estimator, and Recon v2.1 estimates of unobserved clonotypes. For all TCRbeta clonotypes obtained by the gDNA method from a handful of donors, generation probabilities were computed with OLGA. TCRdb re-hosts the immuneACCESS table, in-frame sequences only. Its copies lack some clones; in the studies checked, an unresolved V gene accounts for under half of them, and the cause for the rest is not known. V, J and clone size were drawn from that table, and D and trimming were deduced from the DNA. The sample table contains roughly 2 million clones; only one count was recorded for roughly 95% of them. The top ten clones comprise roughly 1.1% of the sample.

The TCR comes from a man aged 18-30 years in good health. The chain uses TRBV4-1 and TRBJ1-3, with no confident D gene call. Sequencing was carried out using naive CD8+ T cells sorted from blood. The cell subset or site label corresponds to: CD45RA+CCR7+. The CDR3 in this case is CASSPRLGISGNTIYF. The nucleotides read TGCGCCAGCAGCCCCCGACTTGGTATCTCTGGAAACACCATATATTTT.